A selection of T cell receptor beta chains follows, all from one sample in a study of blood T cell repertoires in COVID-19. Clones were read by immunoSEQ multiplex PCR, and TCRdb kept only the in-frame ones, dropping some. The sample has about 260,000 clones, 70% to 90% seen once; the top ten hold over 4%. The material sequenced was PBMCs or T cells enriched from blood (not recorded which). The receptors shown here come from a woman aged 25 to 39 with acute COVID-19. The CDR3 runs from the conserved cysteine through the conserved F or W.

v_call	j_call	cdr3_aa
TRBV4-1	TRBJ1-4	CASSLGTGLVATNEKLFF
TRBV19	TRBJ1-5	CASSIDRGNSNQPQHF
TRBV11-2	TRBJ2-2	CASSFPGQGKRTGELFF
TRBV5-1	TRBJ2-3	CASSLELATVGDTQYF
TRBV6-1	TRBJ2-1	CASSENRERIYEQFF
TRBV27	TRBJ2-1	CASSLSPMPAGQDGNEQFF
TRBV18	TRBJ2-3	CASSPSLAGVKDTQYF
TRBV2	TRBJ1-2	CASSEFEGAARYTF
TRBV27	TRBJ1-2	CASSPELANYGYTF
TRBV3-1/TRBV3-2	TRBJ1-4	CASSQNGEKLFF
TRBV27	TRBJ2-7	CASSLVPPSGEQYF
TRBV4-3	TRBJ2-2	CASSQLAGANTGELFF
TRBV5-5	TRBJ2-7	CASSLTVSASYEQYF
TRBV2	TRBJ2-7	CASSGSLAGLTYEQYF
TRBV7-2	TRBJ1-3	CASSVGQASGNTIYF
TRBV20-1	TRBJ1-2	CSVKNYGYTF
TRBV19	TRBJ1-1	CASSETQENTEAFF
TRBV2	TRBJ1-1	CASRIDPGGHTEAFF
TRBV7-9	TRBJ2-1	CASSVLAGNINEQFF
TRBV28	TRBJ1-1	CASSSVGHLNTEAFF
TRBV7-9	TRBJ2-7	CASSHAGLAGDEQYF
TRBV5-6	TRBJ1-1	CASSLAAGKGWTEAFF
TRBV10-1	TRBJ2-3	CASSEWASGKDTQYF
TRBV6-2/TRBV6-3	TRBJ1-5	CASSYGGGQPQHF
TRBV27	TRBJ2-1	CASSPGKYNEQFF
TRBV18	TRBJ1-4	CASSPRRDRGRPNEKLFF
TRBV11-2	TRBJ2-3	CASSPPGTGAATDTQYF